The 21 T cell receptor beta chains listed next were all sequenced from one sample in a study of blood T cell repertoires in COVID-19. Method: immunoSEQ multiplex PCR; TCRdb's copy keeps in-frame clones and lacks some. The sample includes some 160,000 clones, more than 70% of them seen just once. The sample comprised peripheral blood. The source of these receptors is a man aged 60-69 years with acute or convalescent COVID-19.

V is TRBV7-7 and J is TRBJ2-5; 7 bases align to TRBD2. V shed 1 base and J 1 base; nucleotides not matched to a gene: 3. Germline CDR1 is SSHAT and CDR2 is FNYEAQ (reference sequence). The CDR3 is made up of 15 amino acids. The CDR3 loop is CASSLGGGGQETQYF. The CDR3, as DNA: TGTGCCAGCAGCTTAGGTGGGGGGGGCCAAGAGACCCAGTACTTC.

V usage is TRBV2 and J usage is TRBJ2-1, with TRBD2 matching over 8 bases. The germline V gene encodes CDR1 SNHLY and CDR2 FYNNEI. This CDR3 contains 15 residues. V lost 6 bases, J lost 10 bases, and 14 bases stayed unmatched. This chain's CDR3 is CASSERTRGAVEQFF. CDR3 DNA sequence: TGTGCCAGCAGCGAACGAACGCGGGGGGCAGTAGAGCAGTTCTTC.

In DNA, the CDR3 is TGCGCCAGCAGCTCCACTAGCGACCGCACAGATACGCAGTATTTT. Translated: CASSSTSDRTDTQYF. The rearrangement links TRBV5-1 to TRBJ2-3, with 7 bases aligning to TRBD2. Germline lookup yields CDR1 SGHRS and CDR2 YFSETQ. Trimming took 3 bases from V and 1 from J; bases not matched to a gene: 5. The CDR3 has 15 amino acids.

The chain is built from TRBV3-1 (or the pseudogene TRBV3-2) and TRBJ2-3; 7 positions agree with TRBD2. Germline assignment: CDR1 LGHDT and CDR2 YNNKEL (reference sequence). Unmatched junction bases numbered 7, after V lost 1 base and J lost 6 bases. The CDR3 spans 15 residues. CDR3 sequence: CASSQGATSWDTQYF. The CDR3 DNA follows: TGTGCCAGCAGCCAAGGGGCGACTAGCTGGGATACGCAGTATTTT.

The gene calls are TRBV6-1 and TRBJ2-1, with 9 bases identical to TRBD1. The junction had 10 bases not matched to a gene; V was cut back by 3 bases and J by 4 bases. CDR1 and CDR2 from the germline V gene are MNHNS and SASEGT. The CDR3 loop spans 17 amino acids. This CDR3 reads CASSESLRTGDYNEQFF. CDR3 sequence (DNA): TGTGCCAGCAGTGAGAGTTTGAGGACAGGGGATTACAATGAGCAGTTCTTC.

This clone occurred a few times. The chain has TRBV4-1 and TRBJ1-2, with D unclear. The CDR3 has 15 residues. The germline V gene has CDR1 MGHRA and CDR2 YSYEKL. The V end was cut by 4 bases, the J end by 3 bases, with 15 bases between. CDR3 bases: TGCGCCAGCAGCCCTCAGGTCGCTGTTCACTATGGCTACACCTTC. It yields the protein CASSPQVAVHYGYTF.

The chain recombines TRBV14 with TRBJ2-2; weak D call: TRBD1 (5 bases). Trimming stripped 0 bases from V and 9 bases from J, with 17 bases between. Germline V gene sequence: CDR1 SGHDN, CDR2 FVKESK. The CDR3 totals 16 residues. In nucleotides, the CDR3 is TGTGCCAGCAGCCAAGATAATTCGCTGATGGGGCGGGAGCTGTTTTTT. Its translation: CASSQDNSLMGRELFF.

This clone was seen only once. The chain links TRBV19 to TRBJ2-7; 9 positions match TRBD1. The CDR3 sequence is 14 residues long. V trimming: 6 bases; J trimming: 2 bases; junction bases outside the gene matches: 5. Looked up from germline, CDR1 is LNHDA and CDR2 is SQIVND (reference sequence). CDR3 protein: CASRPGQGPYEQYF. As DNA, the CDR3 is TGTGCCAGTAGGCCGGGACAGGGCCCCTACGAGCAGTACTTC. The full variable domain, rest sourced from reference TRBV19 and TRBJ2-7, is DGGITQSPKYLFRKEGQNVTLSCEQNLNHDAMYWYRQDPGQGLRLIYYSQIVNDFQKGDIAEGYSVSREKKESFPLTVTSAQKNPTAFYLCASRPGQGPYEQYFGPGTRLTVT.

The J gene is TRBJ1-1, the V gene TRBV7-9, with unresolved D. Trimming cost V 8 bases and J 5 bases, with 9 bases left between them. The CDR3 extends over 11 amino acids. Germline values: CDR1 SEHNR, CDR2 FQNEAQ (reference sequence). The CDR3 region is CASLESTEAFF. CDR3 bases: TGTGCCAGCCTGGAGTCGACTGAAGCTTTCTTT.

V is TRBV19 and J is TRBJ2-7, with 8 bases matching TRBD1. The trim removed 5 bases at V and 1 base at J, leaving 4 bases unmatched. Germline V gene lookup returns CDR1 LNHDA and CDR2 SQIVND (reference sequence). The CDR3 has 14 residues. As DNA, the CDR3 is TGTGCCAGTAGTGTGCGGACAGGGTCCTACGAGCAGTACTTC. The encoded protein is CASSVRTGSYEQYF.

This clone was observed once. This sequence joins TRBV11-2 and TRBJ1-1, with D perhaps TRBD1 (5 bases). V lost 5 bases, J lost 10 bases, and 17 bases lay in between. Germline V gives CDR1 SGHAT, CDR2 FQNNGV. This CDR3 region has 13 residues. In DNA, the CDR3 is TGTGCCAGCAGCCAGGGACTGGCCCCCGGAGCTTTCTTT. It specifies CASSQGLAPGAFF.

The gene calls are TRBV21-1 and TRBJ2-2; the table names TRBD2, a call not compared with the DNA. TRBV21-1 is a pseudogene. The CDR3 is 17 residues long. The CDR3 here is CASSIRPSGGACGELFF. CDR3 sequence (DNA): TGTGCCAGCAGCATACGCCCAAGCGGGGGGGCCTGCGGGGAGCTGTTTTTT.

V and J are TRBV21-1 and TRBJ2-5; the tabulated D call, TRBD1, remains unverified against the DNA. TRBV21-1 counts as a pseudogene. CDR3 length: 23 residues. The CDR3 nucleotides are TGTGCCAGCAGCAAAGCCCCCCGCCGGGACATGAATAGCTCCCCGCATCCAGAAGAGACCCAGTACTTC. As protein: CASSKAPRRDMNSSPHPEETQYF.

The rearrangement links TRBV6-5 to TRBJ1-1, with 7 bases lining up with TRBD1. With 6 bases clipped from V and 4 bases from J, the junction kept 8 bases outside the gene matches. This CDR3 contains 14 residues. Germline values: CDR1 MNHEY, CDR2 SVGAGI. The CDR3 bases are TGTGCCAGCAGCCGCGACAGGGAAGGCACTGAAGCTTTCTTT. Encoded protein: CASSRDREGTEAFF.

This chain joins TRBV27 and TRBJ1-2; D perhaps matches TRBD1 (5 bases). The CDR3 has 12 residues. The ends were cut back, 7 bases at V and 7 bases at J, with 13 bases in the middle. Germline V gene data show CDR1 as MNHEY and CDR2 as SMNVEV (reference sequence). Here the CDR3 reads CASTAGGSGYTF. Written as DNA, the CDR3 is TGTGCCAGCACCGCGGGGGGGAGTGGCTACACCTTC.

This sequence joins TRBV29-1 and TRBJ1-1; D is perhaps TRBD1 (5 bases). CDR1 and CDR2 (germline): SQVTM, ANQGSEA. Trimming pared 6 bases from V and 6 bases from J, leaving 20 bases between. CDR3 length: 14 amino acids. The CDR3 reads CSVGASGRGSEAFF. The CDR3 DNA sequence: TGCAGCGTCGGGGCTTCCGGGAGGGGCTCTGAAGCTTTCTTT.

A single count supports this clone. The gene calls are TRBV24-1 and TRBJ2-1; D possibly corresponds to TRBD2 (6 bases). The V end was cut by 4 bases, the J end by 0 bases, with 12 bases between. This CDR3 has 16 amino acids. Germline-derived CDR1 and CDR2 are KGHDR and SFDVKD. The CDR3 reads CATSDEGGLSYNEQFF. As DNA, the CDR3 is TGTGCCACCAGTGACGAAGGAGGGCTCTCCTACAATGAGCAGTTCTTC.

This clone has more than one count but fewer than ten. The chain has TRBV7-9 and TRBJ2-7; 8 nucleotides line up with TRBD1. The length of the CDR3 is 15 residues. CDR1 SEHNR and CDR2 FQNEAQ come from the germline V gene (reference sequence). The V gene end was trimmed by 5 bases and the J gene end by 5 bases; junction bases not matched to a gene: 11. In DNA form, the CDR3 reads TGTGCCAGCAGCCCCATGACAGGGGAAGAAGACGAGCAGTACTTC. This encodes CASSPMTGEEDEQYF.

The chain carries TRBV5-1 and TRBJ2-1; 8 positions match TRBD2. From germline, CDR1 is SGHRS and CDR2 YFSETQ. This CDR3 is built from 16 residues. The ends lost 0 bases at V and 6 bases at J; junction bases unmatched: 8. CDR3 in DNA: TGCGCCAGCAGCTTGGGTACACGGGGGGGAGGCAATGAGCAGTTCTTC. It codes for CASSLGTRGGGNEQFF.

The chain carries TRBV2 and TRBJ2-7; 7 bases line up with TRBD1. This CDR3 has 13 residues. V gave up 11 bases and J gave up 6 bases; unmatched junction bases: 13. The germline CDR1 and CDR2 sequences are SNHLY and FYNNEI. This chain's CDR3 is CARTGTEFGEQYF. CDR3 nucleotide sequence: TGTGCCCGCACCGGGACAGAGTTTGGCGAGCAGTACTTC. The full variable domain, completed using reference TRBV2 and TRBJ2-7, is EPEVTQTPSHQVTQMGQEVILRCVPISNHLYFYWYRQILGQKVEFLVSFYNNEISEKSEIFDDQFSVERPDGSNFTLKIRSTKLEDSAMYFCARTGTEFGEQYFGPGTRLTVT.

This clone was detected only a few times. The V and J genes are TRBV7-9 and TRBJ2-1; 11 positions match TRBD2. The CDR3 runs 17 residues. CDR1 is SEHNR, CDR2 FQNEAQ, per germline (reference sequence). Trimming removed 2 bases from V and 7 bases from J; junction bases left unmatched: 10. The CDR3 reads CASSLKVQLAGVNEQFF. CDR3 in DNA: TGTGCCAGCAGCTTAAAGGTTCAACTAGCGGGGGTAAATGAGCAGTTCTTC.